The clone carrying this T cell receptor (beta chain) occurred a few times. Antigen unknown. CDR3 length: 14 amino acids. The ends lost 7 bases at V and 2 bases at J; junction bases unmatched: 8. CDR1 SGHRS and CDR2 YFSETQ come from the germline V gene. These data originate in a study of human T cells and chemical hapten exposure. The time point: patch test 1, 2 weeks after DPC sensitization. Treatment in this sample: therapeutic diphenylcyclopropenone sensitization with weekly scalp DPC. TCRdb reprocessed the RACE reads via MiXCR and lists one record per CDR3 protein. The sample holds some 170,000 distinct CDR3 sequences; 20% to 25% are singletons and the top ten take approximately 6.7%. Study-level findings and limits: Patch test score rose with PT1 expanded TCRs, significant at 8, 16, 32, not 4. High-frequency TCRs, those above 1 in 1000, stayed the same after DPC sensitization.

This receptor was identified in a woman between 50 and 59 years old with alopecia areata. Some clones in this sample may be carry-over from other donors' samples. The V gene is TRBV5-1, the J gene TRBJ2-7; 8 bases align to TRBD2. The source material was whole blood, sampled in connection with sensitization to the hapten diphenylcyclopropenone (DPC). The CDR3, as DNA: TGCGCCAGCCGGTCAAGCGGGAGCACCTACGAGCAGTACTTC. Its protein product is CASRSSGSTYEQYF.